This T cell receptor (beta chain) was captured in a study of T cells in Graves' hyperthyroidism and ophthalmopathy. TCR beta CDR3 regions were amplified from RNA. When the TCR CDR3 underwent first-round RT-PCR, the HTBI primer set was used. TCRdb recomputed calls from the multiplex PCR reads with MiXCR, one row per CDR3 protein. This table has some 550,000 distinct CDR3 sequences, roughly 20% appearing once. Only a few counts were recorded for this clonotype. This CDR3 is built from 14 residues. The V gene end was trimmed by 5 bases and the J gene end by 4 bases; junction bases not matched to a gene: 4.

The sequence came from a young man with Graves' hyperthyroidism. The sample comprised blood. The V and J genes are TRBV12-3 or TRBV12-4 and TRBJ1-1; TRBD1 matches at 10 bases. The CDR3 sequence is CASSPTGGITEAFF. CDR3 nucleotide sequence: TGTGCCAGCAGTCCGACAGGGGGCATCACTGAAGCTTTCTTT.